The 32 T cell receptor beta chains in this list originate from one sample, sequenced in a study of blood T cell repertoires in COVID-19. Only in-frame clones appear in the TCRdb table, and some are missing; sequencing was by immunoSEQ multiplex PCR. The sample includes fewer than 600,000 clones, roughly 89% of them seen just once. Material: peripheral blood. All receptors derive from a man aged 18 to 35 with COVID-19, enrolled during active disease.

This rearrangement joins TRBV5-1 to TRBJ2-1; TRBD2 matches 11 bases. Per the germline V gene, CDR1 is SGHRS and CDR2 is YFSETQ. This CDR3 is 16 amino acids long. After removal of 2 bases from V and 7 bases from J, the junction contained 8 bases not matched to a gene. The CDR3 loop is CASSLNMGLAVNEQFF. The CDR3 DNA is TGCGCCAGCAGCTTAAATATGGGACTAGCGGTGAATGAGCAGTTCTTC.

The chain links TRBV30 to TRBJ2-2, with D unclear. Trimming took off 1 base at V and 4 bases at J, with 7 bases between the two ends. In germline, CDR1 is GTSNPN, CDR2 SVGIG (reference sequence). CDR3 length: 13 amino acids. CDR3 sequence reads: CAWSDGLTGELFF. Here the CDR3 DNA reads TGTGCCTGGAGTGACGGTCTCACCGGGGAGCTGTTTTTT.

The V call is TRBV7-2, the J call TRBJ1-1; TRBD1 matches 7 bases. Germline V lookup: CDR1 SGHTA, CDR2 FQGNSA. The J segment lost 3 bases and the V segment lost 5 bases, leaving 3 bases of the junction unmatched. The CDR3 runs 13 residues. Here the CDR3 DNA reads TGTGCCAGCAGCCGGGGACAGTACACTGAAGCTTTCTTT. Its translation: CASSRGQYTEAFF.

The CDR3 loop reads CAWSPRQGASQPQHF. CDR3 sequence (DNA): TGTGCCTGGAGCCCCAGACAGGGGGCTAGTCAGCCCCAGCATTTT. This rearrangement joins TRBV30 to TRBJ1-5; 10 bases line up with TRBD1. V shed 3 bases and J 6 bases; nucleotides not matched to a gene: 8. Germline V gene sequence: CDR1 GTSNPN, CDR2 SVGIG (reference sequence). This CDR3 comprises 15 residues.

In its sample, this clone was seen a few times. V and J are TRBV3-1 (or the pseudogene TRBV3-2) and TRBJ1-5, with D tentatively TRBD1 (5 bases). Germline loops: CDR1 LGHDT, CDR2 YNNKEL (reference sequence). The V gene lost 3 bases and the J gene lost 4 bases, with 10 bases spanning the gap. This CDR3 region has 14 residues. The CDR3 protein is CASSHGQWNQPQHF. The CDR3 bases are TGTGCCAGCAGCCACGGACAATGGAATCAGCCCCAGCATTTT.

The V and J genes are TRBV30 and TRBJ2-7, with D perhaps TRBD2 (5 bases). The CDR3 length is 13 residues. Trimming shortened V by 1 base and J by 3 bases, and 10 bases separated the two germline ends. CDR1 and CDR2 from the germline V gene are GTSNPN and SVGIG (reference sequence). The CDR3 DNA reads TGTGCCTGGAGTGCGGGAATTGACTACGAGCAGTACTTC. Amino acid sequence: CAWSAGIDYEQYF.

The chain carries TRBV24-1 and TRBJ2-3; TRBD2 agrees at 10 bases. V shed 4 bases, J shed 4 bases, and the junction held 7 bases outside the gene matches. In germline, CDR1 is KGHDR, CDR2 SFDVKD. CDR3 size: 16 residues. The CDR3 here is CATSEAGGPSSDTQYF. In DNA, the CDR3 is TGTGCCACCAGTGAAGCGGGGGGGCCGAGTTCAGATACGCAGTATTTT.

The chain uses TRBV11-2 and TRBJ1-5; D remains unclear. V lost 0 bases and J lost 1, with 7 bases in between. Germline V CDR1 and CDR2: SGHAT, FQNNGV. The CDR3 consists of 15 residues. DNA for the CDR3: TGTGCCAGCAGCTTAGAGCCGGGGAGCAATCAGCCCCAGCATTTT. Protein sequence: CASSLEPGSNQPQHF.

The chain links TRBV13 to TRBJ2-2; no reliable D call. Looked up from germline, CDR1 is PRHDT and CDR2 is FYEKMQ (reference sequence). The V end lost 6 bases, the J end lost 5 bases, and 7 bases lay between the germline ends. The CDR3 consists of 12 residues. The CDR3 DNA reads as TGTGCCAGCAGTATGTATACCGGGGAGCTGTTTTTT. Translation gives CASSMYTGELFF.

The V call is TRBV12-3 or TRBV12-4, the J call TRBJ1-2, with TRBD1 identical over 7 bases. CDR3 length equals 13 residues. The V and J ends lost 3 bases and 4 bases, in that order; junction bases with no gene match: 2. The CDR3 loop reads CASSFDRAYGYTF. The CDR3 DNA reads as TGTGCCAGCAGTTTTGACAGGGCCTATGGCTACACCTTC.

V gene TRBV6-2 or TRBV6-3 combines with J gene TRBJ1-2; perhaps TRBD1 as D (6 bases). The V end was cut by 0 bases, the J end by 1 base, with 9 bases between. This CDR3 is built from 15 residues. CDR1 is MNHEY, CDR2 SVGEGT, per germline. The CDR3 spells CASSYSSRGNYGYTF. DNA for the CDR3: TGTGCCAGCAGTTACTCGAGCAGGGGTAACTATGGCTACACCTTC.

The chain has TRBV7-9 and TRBJ2-3; 12 bases map to TRBD2. Germline CDR1 SEHNR, CDR2 FQNEAQ (reference sequence). After removal of 5 bases from V and 3 bases from J, the junction contained 12 bases not matched to a gene. The CDR3 runs to 18 residues. The CDR3 nucleotides read TGTGCCAGCAGCCTAAGGGAGGCAGGACTAGCGGGAACAGATACGCAGTATTTT. This gives the protein CASSLREAGLAGTDTQYF.

This chain joins TRBV5-1 and TRBJ2-7; D perhaps matches TRBD1 (6 bases). With 4 bases removed from V and 6 bases from J, the gap between germline ends came to 20 bases. Germline CDR1 and CDR2: SGHRS and YFSETQ. The CDR3 is 15 amino acids. CDR3 coding DNA: TGCGCCAGCAGCAGTGCCAGGGGTCCCAATGGCGAGCAGTACTTC. It specifies CASSSARGPNGEQYF.

The rearrangement links TRBV7-2 to TRBJ2-3; TRBD2 matches 11 bases. The CDR3 sequence is 16 residues long. The junction had 5 bases not matched to a gene; V was cut back by 1 base and J by 5 bases. The germline gives CDR1 SGHTA, CDR2 FQGNSA. The CDR3 DNA follows: TGTGCCAGCAGCTTAGTAGCGGGGGGGCTCAAAGATACGCAGTATTTT. Amino acid sequence: CASSLVAGGLKDTQYF.

The genes are TRBV6-5 and TRBJ1-4; a possible D gene is TRBD1 (5 bases). The germline V and J ends were trimmed by 7 bases and 5 bases, with 11 bases remaining between them. This CDR3 spans 13 amino acids. Germline CDR1 MNHEY, CDR2 SVGAGI. CDR3 nucleotide sequence: TGTGCCAGCAAAGGGACTGGGAATGAAAAACTGTTTTTT. Its protein product is CASKGTGNEKLFF.

This chain links TRBV29-1 with TRBJ2-3; D gene uncertain. V shed 0 bases and J shed 2 bases, with 3 bases lying between them. The CDR3 length is 12 residues. CDR1 is SQVTM and CDR2 is ANQGSEA in the germline V gene. CDR3 sequence (DNA): TGCAGCGTTGAAGATAACACAGATACGCAGTATTTT. It codes for CSVEDNTDTQYF.

The genes are TRBV18 and TRBJ1-1; TRBD1 aligns across 7 bases. Trimming took 6 bases from V and 9 from J; bases not matched to a gene: 13. Germline V gene lookup returns CDR1 KGHSH and CDR2 LQKENI. The CDR3 is 14 residues long. Here the CDR3 DNA reads TGTGCCAGCTCGCAGTTCGGACAGGATAGGAAAGCTTTCTTT. The encoded protein is CASSQFGQDRKAFF.

The rearrangement joins TRBV9 to TRBJ2-1; 7 nucleotides match TRBD2. J gave up 1 base and V 3 bases, and 10 bases lay outside the gene matches. CDR1 SGDLS and CDR2 YYNGEE come from the germline V gene. CDR3 length equals 17 residues. CDR3 DNA: TGTGCCAGCAGCGCCGAGGAGGGGAGGGCTTCCTACAATGAGCAGTTCTTC. Amino acids: CASSAEEGRASYNEQFF.

The chain uses TRBV6-5 and TRBJ1-2; D might be TRBD1 (5 bases). The CDR3 is 13 amino acids. Per germline, CDR1 MNHEY and CDR2 SVGAGI. V gave up 8 bases and J gave up 5 bases, with 15 bases separating them. The CDR3 DNA reads as TGTGCCAGCTCCCCCAGGGTAGGGTATGGCTACACCTTC. Its translation: CASSPRVGYGYTF.

This clone appeared once. The chain has TRBV11-3 and TRBJ1-1; 7 positions match TRBD1. The CDR3 is 14 residues long. The J segment lost 0 bases and the V segment lost 3 bases, leaving 1 base of the junction unmatched. CDR1 and CDR2 from the germline V gene are SGHNT and YENEEA. DNA of the CDR3: TGTGCCAGCAGCTTCAGGGGGATGAACACTGAAGCTTTCTTT. As protein: CASSFRGMNTEAFF.

This chain uses TRBV7-9 with TRBJ2-1; TRBD1 matches 7 bases. Per the germline V gene, CDR1 is SEHNR and CDR2 is FQNEAQ (reference sequence). This CDR3 has 15 amino acids. Germline trimming cut 3 bases from V and 4 bases from J; bases unmatched to any gene: 6. In nucleotides, the CDR3 is TGTGCCAGCAGCTTGAGAGACAGGGAATACAATGAGCAGTTCTTC. Translation: CASSLRDREYNEQFF.

This clone was picked up one time. The rearrangement uses TRBV6-5 and TRBJ2-7; 9 bases are a match to TRBD1. This CDR3 is built from 14 residues. The J segment lost 5 bases and the V segment lost 4 bases, leaving 6 bases of the junction unmatched. Germline values: CDR1 MNHEY, CDR2 SVGAGI. The CDR3 here is CASSWGQGVDEQYF. The CDR3 DNA follows: TGTGCCAGCAGTTGGGGACAGGGTGTTGACGAGCAGTACTTC.

The chain joins TRBV4-1 to TRBJ1-1; D is possibly TRBD1 (6 bases). The V gene's germline CDR1 is MGHRA and CDR2 YSYEKL. The CDR3 is 18 amino acids. The germline V and J ends were trimmed by 0 bases and 3 bases, with 20 bases remaining between them. The CDR3 coding sequence is TGCGCCAGCAGCCAAGATCTGGGGGGGGCACAGCCTTACACTGAAGCTTTCTTT. As protein: CASSQDLGGAQPYTEAFF.

Worth noting for this clone: The same CDR3 arises from other DNA sequences in this sample as well. The chain combines TRBV5-4 with TRBJ2-1, with TRBD1 matching 10 bases. Germline V gene lookup returns CDR1 SGHNT and CDR2 YYREEE (reference sequence). CDR3 length: 13 amino acids. Trimming cost V 3 bases and J 8 bases; bases outside gene matches: 2. CDR3 sequence (DNA): TGTGCCAGCAGCTGGGACAGGGGCGATGAGCAGTTCTTC. This sequence encodes CASSWDRGDEQFF.

This chain uses TRBV19 with TRBJ2-7, with TRBD1 matching over 8 bases. The germline V gene encodes CDR1 LNHDA and CDR2 SQIVND (reference sequence). CDR3 length equals 14 residues. V lost 0 bases to trimming and J lost 10 bases; unmatched junction nucleotides: 8. The CDR3 bases are TGTGCCAGTAGTATAGATTGGGCAGGGGGCGAACAGTACTTC. It yields the protein CASSIDWAGGEQYF.

The rearrangement joins TRBV28 to TRBJ1-2; D not certain. There are 12 residues in the CDR3. Germline-derived CDR1 and CDR2 are MDHEN and SYDVKM. V gave up 6 bases and J gave up 5 bases, with 10 bases separating them. Here the CDR3 reads CASRPDMYGYTF. DNA of the CDR3: TGTGCCAGCAGGCCTGACATGTATGGCTACACCTTC.

This clone was seen once. V and J are TRBV7-2 and TRBJ2-7; D unresolved. The CDR3 runs 16 residues. The V gene lost 1 base and the J gene lost 0 bases, with 13 bases spanning the gap. Germline-derived CDR1 and CDR2 are SGHTA and FQGNSA. The CDR3 DNA sequence: TGTGCCAGCAGCTTAGTCACTGGAGTCCCCTCCTACGAGCAGTACTTC. Amino acid sequence: CASSLVTGVPSYEQYF.

This chain uses TRBV7-8 with TRBJ2-1; tentatively, D is TRBD2 (6 bases). The CDR3 has 13 amino acids. Germline values: CDR1 SGHVS, CDR2 FQNEAQ. Deletions cut 6 bases from V and 7 bases from J, with 13 bases between. The CDR3 sequence is CASRTGTRNEQFF. The CDR3 region has the DNA TGTGCCAGCAGAACCGGGACTCGTAATGAGCAGTTCTTC.

The rearrangement uses TRBV11-3 and TRBJ2-7; D is possibly TRBD1 (5 bases). CDR3 length: 16 amino acids. CDR1 is SGHNT and CDR2 is YENEEA in the germline V gene. V lost 0 bases and J lost 4, with 16 bases in between. The CDR3: CASSLDGAAVTYEQYF. The CDR3 DNA reads TGTGCCAGCAGCTTAGATGGGGCAGCCGTTACTTACGAGCAGTACTTC.

This rearrangement joins TRBV5-4 to TRBJ2-2; 8 positions agree with TRBD1. The CDR3 runs to 16 residues. Germline V CDR1 and CDR2: SGHNT, YYREEE (reference sequence). V shed 2 bases and J 4 bases; nucleotides not matched to a gene: 7. CDR3: CASSLSGGLLTGELFF. The CDR3 DNA sequence: TGTGCCAGCAGCTTATCAGGGGGCCTCCTCACCGGGGAGCTGTTTTTT. The complete variable domain, with remaining parts taken from reference TRBV5-4 and TRBJ2-2, reads ETGVTQSPTHLIKTRGQQVTLRCSSQSGHNTVSWYQQALGQGPQFIFQYYREEENGRGNFPPRFSGLQFPNYSSELNVNALELDDSALYLCASSLSGGLLTGELFFGEGSRLTVL.

The genes are TRBV7-8 and TRBJ2-1, with D uncertain. Trimming pared 5 bases from V and 4 bases from J, leaving 12 bases between. Germline CDR1 is SGHVS and CDR2 is FQNEAQ. The CDR3 contains 14 residues. For the CDR3, the DNA is TGTGCCAGCAGCCTCCCGGGTCAATACAATGAGCAGTTCTTC. Translating it yields CASSLPGQYNEQFF.

A single count supports this clone. The V call is TRBV7-8, the J call TRBJ2-1, with 12 bases fitting TRBD2. CDR1 is SGHVS, CDR2 FQNEAQ, per germline. The V segment lost 8 bases and the J segment 4 bases; nucleotides outside the gene matches: 6. The CDR3 loop spans 15 amino acids. The CDR3 sequence: CASLQLAGGYNEQFF. The CDR3 coding sequence is TGTGCCAGCCTACAACTAGCGGGGGGATACAATGAGCAGTTCTTC.